The 15 T cell receptor beta chains below were found in one sample sequenced in a study of T cell repertoires in cytomegalovirus infection. TCRdb fed the reads into MiXCR, producing one record per CDR3 protein. Here the sample spans around 77,000 distinct CDR3 sequences, 20% to 25% being singletons. These receptors are not linked to any known antigen. The material was CD8+ T cells from cultured PBMCs, obtained from culture after CMV antigen stimulation. These receptors all come from a human donor in good health (CMV status not recorded). Some clones in this sample may be carry-over from other donors' samples.

This clonotype has a handful of counts. V gene TRBV4-1 combines with J gene TRBJ2-4, with 10 bases lining up with TRBD1. The CDR3 spans 13 residues. Germline-derived CDR1 and CDR2 are MGHRA and YSYEKL. With V trimmed by 1 base and J by 10 bases, 1 base remained unmatched. CDR3 sequence: CASSQVDRGIQYF. Written as DNA, the CDR3 is TGCGCCAGCAGCCAAGTGGACAGGGGGATTCAGTACTTC.

This clonotype was found a few times. The CDR3 sequence: CASSLALTGGEQYF. The CDR3, as DNA: TGCGCCAGCAGCTTGGCCCTAACGGGGGGCGAGCAGTACTTC. V is TRBV5-1 and J is TRBJ2-7; 7 nucleotides line up with TRBD2. CDR3 length equals 14 residues. The V gene end was trimmed by 0 bases and the J gene end by 6 bases; junction bases not matched to a gene: 6. The V gene's germline CDR1 is SGHRS and CDR2 YFSETQ.

The chain combines TRBV4-3 with TRBJ1-1; a possible D gene is TRBD1 (6 bases). Germline CDR1 and CDR2: LGHNA and YSLEER. The CDR3 spans 15 residues. Trimming stripped 1 base from V and 4 bases from J, with 13 bases between. The CDR3 is CASSQGPTGITEAFF. In DNA, the CDR3 is TGCGCCAGCAGCCAAGGGCCCACAGGGATCACTGAAGCTTTCTTT.

This sequence joins TRBV9 and TRBJ2-1, with D unresolved. From germline, CDR1 is SGDLS and CDR2 YYNGEE. This CDR3 spans 12 amino acids. The germline V and J ends were trimmed by 1 base and 3 bases, with 2 bases remaining between them. Written as DNA, the CDR3 is TGTGCCAGCAGCGTAAACTACAATGAGCAGTTCTTC. It codes for CASSVNYNEQFF.

This chain uses TRBV7-2 with TRBJ1-3, with D unclear. Germline assignment: CDR1 SGHTA and CDR2 FQGNSA. This CDR3 spans 16 amino acids. V gave up 5 bases and J gave up 4 bases, with 18 bases separating them. In DNA form, the CDR3 reads TGTGCCAGCAGCCCCCGGGCGGGAAGGGTAGGAAACACCATATATTTT. It translates to CASSPRAGRVGNTIYF.

This clonotype turned up a few times. This chain joins TRBV24-1 and TRBJ1-1; 8 bases match TRBD1. V lost 4 bases to trimming and J lost 0 bases; unmatched junction nucleotides: 18. CDR3 length equals 20 residues. CDR1 KGHDR and CDR2 SFDVKD come from the germline V gene. The CDR3 region has the DNA TGTGCCACCAGTGAGGGTGGACAGGGAACGATCTACCACATGAACACTGAAGCTTTCTTT. Translating it yields CATSEGGQGTIYHMNTEAFF.

This clonotype was counted a few times. V usage is TRBV6-5 and J usage is TRBJ2-7; 7 positions agree with TRBD2. Germline V gives CDR1 MNHEY, CDR2 SVGAGI. The CDR3 runs 14 residues. The V segment lost 6 bases and the J segment 3 bases; nucleotides outside the gene matches: 8. The CDR3 DNA follows: TGTGCCAGCAGCCGGACTAGAGCCTTCTACGAGCAGTACTTC. The encoded protein is CASSRTRAFYEQYF.

This clonotype was counted between two and nine times. CDR3 nucleotides: TGTGCCAGCAGAAACGACAGGGTGTATGGCTACACCTTC. Translated, it gives CASRNDRVYGYTF. The rearrangement uses TRBV6-2 or TRBV6-3 and TRBJ1-2, with TRBD1 identical over 7 bases. The CDR3 totals 13 residues. Looked up from germline, CDR1 is MNHEY and CDR2 is SVGEGT. Trimming took 6 bases from V and 5 from J; bases not matched to a gene: 6.

In its sample, this clonotype was seen a few times. J is TRBJ1-5 and V is TRBV4-1; TRBD1 matches 9 bases. The V segment lost 0 bases and the J segment 6 bases; nucleotides outside the gene matches: 9. The CDR3 is 17 residues long. Germline loops: CDR1 MGHRA, CDR2 YSYEKL. CDR3 sequence reads: CASSQDTGTGLAQPQHF. CDR3 bases: TGCGCCAGCAGCCAAGACACCGGGACAGGGCTAGCTCAGCCCCAGCATTTT.

V usage is TRBV20-1 and J usage is TRBJ1-2; maybe TRBD1 (6 bases). The V gene's germline CDR1 is DFQATT and CDR2 SNEGSKA (reference sequence). CDR3 length equals 15 residues. Trimming stripped 5 bases from V and 2 bases from J, with 18 bases between. The chain's CDR3 is CSASTPGQRNYGYTF. CDR3 coding DNA: TGCAGTGCTTCTACTCCGGGACAACGGAACTATGGCTACACCTTC.

This chain connects TRBV7-9 to TRBJ2-2, with no clear D. The CDR3 totals 14 residues. In germline, CDR1 is SEHNR, CDR2 FQNEAQ (reference sequence). Between the trimmed V and J ends, which lost 5 bases and 1 base, there was a span of 8 bases. The CDR3 here is CASSRVVNTGELFF. In nucleotides, the CDR3 is TGTGCCAGCAGCAGGGTCGTGAACACCGGGGAGCTGTTTTTT.

The sample holds a few counts of this clonotype. CDR3 bases: TGTGCTAGTCTAACTGCAGGGGCTAAAGAGACCCAGTACTTC. It yields the protein CASLTAGAKETQYF. This chain joins TRBV12-5 and TRBJ2-5; maybe TRBD1 (6 bases). The CDR3 is 14 amino acids. V dropped 8 bases and J dropped 3 bases, with 16 bases sitting between them. Germline V CDR1 and CDR2: LGHNT, FRNRAP.

This chain connects TRBV7-6 to TRBJ1-1; D might be TRBD1 (5 bases). The CDR3 sequence is 15 residues long. The V gene's germline CDR1 is SGHVS and CDR2 FNYEAQ. V was shortened by 5 bases and J by 2 bases, with 15 bases between the two germline ends. The CDR3 is CASSPGWGFNTEAFF. CDR3 bases: TGTGCCAGCAGCCCCGGTTGGGGGTTTAACACTGAAGCTTTCTTT.

In this sample, this clonotype turned up a few times. The genes are TRBV27 and TRBJ2-4; tentatively, D is TRBD1 (6 bases). The CDR3 is 18 residues long. V was cut by 5 bases and J by 1 base, with 21 bases left in between. Per germline, CDR1 MNHEY and CDR2 SMNVEV (reference sequence). CDR3 in amino acids: CASSATGHQESAKNIQYF. The CDR3 nucleotides are TGTGCCAGCAGTGCTACGGGACACCAGGAGTCGGCCAAAAACATTCAGTACTTC.

The V gene is TRBV10-3, the J gene TRBJ1-1; 7 nucleotides line up with TRBD1. V lost 7 bases to trimming and J lost 1 base; unmatched junction nucleotides: 6. The CDR3 has 14 amino acids. Germline V CDR1 and CDR2: ENHRY, SYGVKD. The CDR3 bases are TGTGCCATCAAATCAGGACAGGAGAACACTGAAGCTTTCTTT. It translates to CAIKSGQENTEAFF.